This T cell receptor beta chain was recovered during a study of technical replicates of blood from several donors. Assay: immunoSEQ multiplex PCR; the TCRdb copy retains only in-frame clones and omits some. The profile covers about 80,000 clones, with approximately 94% appearing a single time and 0.38% taken by the ten largest. Germline V CDR1 and CDR2: SGHTA, FQGNSA. V was clipped by 0 bases and J by 6 bases, with 11 bases between them. The CDR3 contains 14 residues. The sequencing input was T cells isolated from PBMCs. The chain is built from TRBV7-2 and TRBJ1-2, with D possibly TRBD1 on 5 matching bases. The source is a human donor in good health. The CDR3 nucleotides are TGTGCCAGCAGCTTAGCCGGGGGTCTGGATGGCTACACCTTC. It yields the protein CASSLAGGLDGYTF.